The 32 T cell receptor beta chains listed next were all sequenced from one sample in a study of human T cells and chemical hapten exposure. As for time point: patch test 3, about 24 weeks after DPC sensitization. Specified treatment: therapeutic diphenylcyclopropenone sensitization with weekly scalp DPC. TCRdb re-called the RACE reads with MiXCR, one entry per CDR3 protein. Among approximately 88,000 distinct CDR3 sequences listed, around 13% were seen once. The input for sequencing was whole blood, taken in connection with sensitization to the hapten diphenylcyclopropenone (DPC). All receptors come from a woman aged 45-65 years with alopecia areata. Some clones in this sample may be carry-over from other donors' samples.

This clonotype was detected a few times. This sequence joins TRBV20-1 and TRBJ1-5; possibly TRBD1 for D (6 bases). The CDR3 has 14 residues. Germline V lookup: CDR1 DFQATT, CDR2 SNEGSKA (reference sequence). V lost 3 bases, J lost 5 bases, and 14 bases lay in between. The CDR3 loop reads CSARGGTNDQPQHF. CDR3 bases: TGCAGTGCTAGGGGGGGGACAAACGATCAGCCCCAGCATTTT.

This clonotype was detected only a few times. The genes are TRBV20-1 and TRBJ1-1, with 7 bases matching TRBD1. The CDR3 loop spans 13 amino acids. The J segment lost 1 base and the V segment lost 5 bases, leaving 4 bases of the junction unmatched. Germline CDR1 reads DFQATT; CDR2 reads SNEGSKA (reference sequence). DNA for the CDR3: TGCAGTGCTCCGGGACAGTCGAACACTGAAGCTTTCTTT. Its translation: CSAPGQSNTEAFF.

This clonotype occurred many times. The chain joins TRBV7-2 to TRBJ1-6, with TRBD1 matching 7 bases. J lost 9 bases, V lost 0 bases, and 8 bases had no gene match. CDR1 and CDR2 from the germline V gene are SGHTA and FQGNSA. The CDR3 loop spans 16 amino acids. The CDR3 nucleotides are TGTGCCAGCAGCTTAGCGATTGGCAGGGGGGGTTCACCCCTCCACTTT. Protein sequence: CASSLAIGRGGSPLHF.

This clonotype was picked up a small number of times. J is TRBJ1-1 and V is TRBV20-1; D uncertain. The V gene lost 2 bases and the J gene lost 1 base, with 5 bases spanning the gap. CDR1 is DFQATT and CDR2 is SNEGSKA in the germline V gene (reference sequence). This CDR3 comprises 12 residues. CDR3 bases: TGCAGTGCTAGAAGGTCGAACACTGAAGCTTTCTTT. Translation gives CSARRSNTEAFF.

This clonotype was counted only a few times. This chain links TRBV29-1 with TRBJ1-2, with D tentatively TRBD1 (5 bases). The V end lost 6 bases, the J end lost 6 bases, and 14 bases lay between the germline ends. Germline lookup yields CDR1 SQVTM and CDR2 ANQGSEA. The CDR3 covers 12 residues. CDR3 in DNA: TGCAGCGTCCCCGGGACGGAGGATGGCTACACCTTC. Translation gives CSVPGTEDGYTF.

The chain has TRBV5-1 and TRBJ1-2; D uncertain. Per the germline V gene, CDR1 is SGHRS and CDR2 is YFSETQ. The CDR3 is 14 residues long. The V end was cut by 0 bases, the J end by 2 bases, with 8 bases between. The CDR3 region has the DNA TGCGCCAGCAGCTTGGAGGCAGTCAACTATGGCTACACCTTC. Translation gives CASSLEAVNYGYTF.

This clonotype was counted at least ten times. The rearrangement uses TRBV25-1 and TRBJ2-4; D uncertain. CDR1 and CDR2 (germline): MGHDK, SYGVNS. V was trimmed by 1 base and J by 6 bases, leaving 4 bases between them. This CDR3 has 12 residues. CDR3: CASSESGNIQYF. The CDR3 DNA reads TGTGCCAGCAGTGAATCCGGAAACATTCAGTACTTC.

CDR3: CAWAQGSGTEAFF. In DNA, the CDR3 is TGTGCCTGGGCACAGGGGAGTGGAACTGAAGCTTTCTTT. The chain combines TRBV30 with TRBJ1-1, with 7 bases lining up with TRBD1. In germline, CDR1 is GTSNPN, CDR2 SVGIG (reference sequence). CDR3 length: 13 residues. The J segment lost 5 bases and the V segment lost 5 bases, leaving 8 bases of the junction unmatched. Looking up the rest from reference TRBV30 and TRBJ1-1 gives the full variable domain: SQTIHQWPATLVQPVGSPLSLECTVEGTSNPNLYWYRQAAGRGLQLLFYSVGIGQISSEVPQNLSASRPQDRQFILSSKKLLLSDSGFYLCAWAQGSGTEAFFGQGTRLTVV.

This rearrangement joins TRBV12-3 or TRBV12-4 to TRBJ1-1; D gene unclear. This CDR3 spans 12 amino acids. Trimming shortened V by 2 bases and J by 5 bases, and 6 bases separated the two germline ends. The DNA for the CDR3 is TGTGCCAGCAGTTTATCAAGGACTGAAGCTTTCTTT. Translation gives CASSLSRTEAFF.

The rearrangement joins TRBV9 to TRBJ1-3, with 7 bases lining up with TRBD1. Germline loops: CDR1 SGDLS, CDR2 YYNGEE. The CDR3 covers 14 residues. V lost 4 bases to trimming and J lost 2 bases; unmatched junction nucleotides: 3. CDR3 bases: TGTGCCAGCAGCCCGACAGGGACTGGAAACACCATATATTTT. Translation: CASSPTGTGNTIYF.

This chain uses TRBV7-2 with TRBJ2-2; 7 bases are a match to TRBD1. Losses at the gene ends were 11 bases for V and 5 bases for J; bases not matched to a gene: 8. CDR1 is SGHTA and CDR2 is FQGNSA in the germline V gene. This CDR3 is built from 13 residues. The CDR3 protein is CAPKQGETGELFF. CDR3 DNA sequence: TGTGCCCCTAAGCAGGGGGAAACCGGGGAGCTGTTTTTT.

This clonotype was detected a few times. V is TRBV6-1 and J is TRBJ2-7, with TRBD2 identical over 8 bases. This CDR3 contains 18 residues. V lost 3 bases to trimming and J lost 5 bases; unmatched junction nucleotides: 18. Germline-derived CDR1 and CDR2 are MNHNS and SASEGT. CDR3: CASSDPGTRTIRLDEQYF. The DNA of the CDR3 is TGTGCCAGCAGTGATCCCGGGACTAGAACGATTCGCCTCGACGAGCAGTACTTC.

The chain links TRBV29-1 to TRBJ1-2; D is possibly TRBD1 (5 bases). Trimming cost V 7 bases and J 0 bases, with 9 bases left between them. From germline, CDR1 is SQVTM and CDR2 ANQGSEA. This CDR3 has 12 amino acids. CDR3 in DNA: TGCAGCGCCCGGACAACTAACTATGGCTACACCTTC. Translated: CSARTTNYGYTF.

The chain joins TRBV20-1 to TRBJ1-5; 10 positions match TRBD1. Germline assignment: CDR1 DFQATT and CDR2 SNEGSKA (reference sequence). With 6 bases clipped from V and 6 bases from J, the junction kept 5 bases outside the gene matches. CDR3 size: 13 residues. The CDR3 spells CSAVWDRGQPQHF. The CDR3 DNA sequence: TGCAGTGCCGTCTGGGACAGGGGTCAGCCCCAGCATTTT.

This clonotype was seen many times. The rearrangement joins TRBV2 to TRBJ1-5; tentative D call: TRBD1 (5 bases). The CDR3 loop spans 14 amino acids. Germline V gives CDR1 SNHLY, CDR2 FYNNEI. V lost 1 base and J lost 7, with 11 bases in between. The CDR3 spells CASSEGGDGQPQHF. The CDR3 DNA reads as TGTGCCAGCAGTGAAGGAGGGGATGGCCAGCCCCAGCATTTT.

This clonotype was picked up many times. The chain is built from TRBV27 and TRBJ1-6, with D possibly matching TRBD1 (6 bases). CDR1 and CDR2 (germline): MNHEY, SMNVEV (reference sequence). V was trimmed by 1 base and J by 8 bases, leaving 12 bases between them. The CDR3 extends over 15 amino acids. Here the CDR3 reads CASSLLGGNYSPLHF. As DNA, the CDR3 is TGTGCCAGCAGTTTATTAGGGGGGAACTATTCACCCCTCCACTTT.

The V gene is TRBV11-2, the J gene TRBJ1-6; D is undetermined. CDR1 is SGHAT, CDR2 FQNNGV, per germline. This CDR3 is built from 12 residues. V dropped 2 bases and J dropped 7 bases, with 3 bases sitting between them. CDR3 sequence reads: CASSLRNSPLHF. CDR3 DNA: TGTGCCAGCAGCTTAAGGAATTCACCCCTCCACTTT. Looking up the rest from reference TRBV11-2 and TRBJ1-6 gives the full variable domain: EAGVAQSPRYKIIEKRQSVAFWCNPISGHATLYWYQQILGQGPKLLIQFQNNGVVDDSQLPKDRFSAERLKGVDSTLKIQPAKLEDSAVYLCASSLRNSPLHFGNGTRLTVT.

This clonotype was detected ten times or more. The rearrangement joins TRBV30 to TRBJ2-1, with 15 bases identical to TRBD2. The germline V gene encodes CDR1 GTSNPN and CDR2 SVGIG (reference sequence). This CDR3 is built from 15 residues. V trimming: 4 bases; J trimming: 7 bases; junction bases outside the gene matches: 5. CDR3 amino acids: CAWIEGLAGGNEQFF. Written as DNA, the CDR3 is TGTGCCTGGATAGAGGGACTAGCGGGAGGTAATGAGCAGTTCTTC.

This clonotype was recorded many times. This chain joins TRBV7-9 and TRBJ1-2; 12 nucleotides agree with TRBD1. CDR1 and CDR2 from the germline V gene are SEHNR and FQNEAQ (reference sequence). Trimming cost V 0 bases and J 4 bases; bases outside gene matches: 3. The length of the CDR3 is 16 residues. The CDR3 loop reads CASSLAGTGGVYGYTF. DNA for the CDR3: TGTGCCAGCAGCTTAGCCGGGACAGGGGGCGTCTATGGCTACACCTTC.

The J gene is TRBJ1-1, the V gene TRBV29-1, with D hard to call. Between the trimmed V and J ends, which lost 5 bases and 4 bases, there was a span of 11 bases. Germline assignment: CDR1 SQVTM and CDR2 ANQGSEA. The CDR3 has 12 amino acids. CDR3 DNA: TGCAGCGTTCCCGACCCGGTCACTGAAGCTTTCTTT. Translation: CSVPDPVTEAFF.

This clonotype has at least ten counts. The gene calls are TRBV29-1 and TRBJ2-1, with D tentatively TRBD2 (6 bases). CDR1 and CDR2 from the germline V gene are SQVTM and ANQGSEA. Deletions cut 0 bases from V and 5 bases from J, with 17 bases between. This CDR3 spans 16 amino acids. Written as DNA, the CDR3 is TGCAGCGTTGAAGACGCCGGGACTTCTACCAACAATGAGCAGTTCTTC. This codes for CSVEDAGTSTNNEQFF.

This clonotype was picked up a small number of times. This chain connects TRBV6-5 to TRBJ1-5, with D possibly matching TRBD1 (6 bases). Germline V CDR1 and CDR2: MNHEY, SVGAGI. The CDR3 extends over 13 amino acids. V lost 6 bases, J lost 7 bases, and 13 bases lay in between. CDR3 DNA: TGTGCCAGCAGAGGGGGGGTGGGCCAGCCCCAGCATTTT. Translated: CASRGGVGQPQHF.

Details on this clonotype: A clone one base away is much larger, so this may be a read error. V and J are TRBV5-4 and TRBJ2-1, with D perhaps TRBD2 (5 bases). Trimming left V 4 bases short and J 6 bases short, with 8 bases between. Germline V CDR1 and CDR2: SGHNT, YYREEE (reference sequence). CDR3 length equals 12 residues. CDR3 sequence: CASSRGINEQFF. The CDR3 nucleotides read TGTGCCAGCAGCCGGGGTATCAATGAGCAGTTCTTC.

This clonotype was counted only a few times. This chain links TRBV29-1 with TRBJ1-1; TRBD1 is a possible D gene (5 bases). There are 12 residues in the CDR3. Germline CDR1 and CDR2: SQVTM and ANQGSEA. Trimming pared 4 bases from V and 3 bases from J, leaving 9 bases between. As DNA, the CDR3 is TGCAGCGTTGTGTTGACAGACACTGAAGCTTTCTTT. Translated, it gives CSVVLTDTEAFF. The variable domain in full, with the rest retrieved from reference TRBV29-1 and TRBJ1-1, is SAVISQKPSRDICQRGTSLTIQCQVDSQVTMMFWYRQQPGQSLTLIATANQGSEATYESGFVIDKFPISRPNLTFSTLTVSNMSPEDSSIYLCSVVLTDTEAFFGQGTRLTVV.

The J gene is TRBJ1-4, the V gene TRBV7-9, with a tentative D call TRBD1 (5 bases). In germline, CDR1 is SEHNR, CDR2 FQNEAQ (reference sequence). V lost 3 bases, J lost 5 bases, and 10 bases lay in between. This CDR3 contains 14 residues. The CDR3 sequence: CASSLGRENEKLFF. Written as DNA, the CDR3 is TGTGCCAGCAGCTTGGGACGGGAGAATGAAAAACTGTTTTTT.

This clonotype was found many times. The chain carries TRBV19 and TRBJ2-6, with TRBD2 as a possible D gene (6 bases). Trimming left V 0 bases short and J 0 bases short, with 12 bases between. CDR1 LNHDA and CDR2 SQIVND come from the germline V gene (reference sequence). The CDR3 is made up of 18 amino acids. The CDR3 spells CASSIDGGIGSGANVLTF. CDR3 nucleotides: TGTGCCAGTAGTATAGATGGCGGGATTGGCTCTGGGGCCAACGTCCTGACTTTC.

This clonotype was seen repeatedly, ten times or more. This chain connects TRBV6-6 to TRBJ1-1, with 10 bases matching TRBD1. CDR1 is MNHNY, CDR2 SVGAGI, per germline (reference sequence). CDR3 size: 17 residues. Trimming removed 0 bases from V and 2 bases from J; junction bases left unmatched: 6. Here the CDR3 DNA reads TGTGCCAGCAGTTACTCGGGGACAGGGGTATTCAACACTGAAGCTTTCTTT. Its protein product is CASSYSGTGVFNTEAFF.

The genes are TRBV29-1 and TRBJ1-1; no clear D gene. The CDR3 is 10 amino acids. V lost 6 bases to trimming and J lost 8 bases, with 10 bases between them. Germline-derived CDR1 and CDR2 are SQVTM and ANQGSEA. CDR3 coding DNA: TGCAGCGTCTGGGTCGGGGAAGCTTTCTTT. Translated, it gives CSVWVGEAFF.

This clonotype was found many times. The chain links TRBV14 to TRBJ2-1, with 8 bases fitting TRBD1. This CDR3 has 15 residues. V was pared by 4 bases and J by 3 bases, with 5 bases of the junction left unmatched. From germline, CDR1 is SGHDN and CDR2 FVKESK. CDR3 nucleotide sequence: TGTGCCAGCAGCCCGGACAGGGCTTTCTACAATGAGCAGTTCTTC. Residues: CASSPDRAFYNEQFF.

This clonotype appeared many times. The chain has TRBV6-5 and TRBJ2-5, with TRBD2 matching over 12 bases. The length of the CDR3 is 14 residues. Germline-derived CDR1 and CDR2 are MNHEY and SVGAGI. Trimming cost V 5 bases and J 5 bases; bases outside gene matches: 3. This CDR3 is CASSRLAGVETQYF. The CDR3 DNA is TGTGCCAGCAGTAGACTAGCGGGAGTTGAGACCCAGTACTTC.

This clonotype was observed at least ten times. This rearrangement joins TRBV9 to TRBJ2-1; 7 nucleotides line up with TRBD1. The CDR3 runs 13 residues. The V gene's germline CDR1 is SGDLS and CDR2 YYNGEE. V was pared by 3 bases and J by 7 bases, with 4 bases of the junction left unmatched. The CDR3 DNA reads TGTGCCAGCAGCGGGAACAGGGGTAATGAGCAGTTCTTC. Encoded protein: CASSGNRGNEQFF.

V usage is TRBV6-5 and J usage is TRBJ2-1; 13 bases are shared with TRBD2. With V trimmed by 2 bases and J by 0 bases, 7 bases remained unmatched. Germline assignment: CDR1 MNHEY and CDR2 SVGAGI. CDR3 length equals 19 residues. This chain's CDR3 is CASSYKGTSGTSSYNEQFF. The CDR3 DNA sequence: TGTGCCAGCAGTTACAAGGGGACTAGCGGGACCAGCTCCTACAATGAGCAGTTCTTC.